One sample yielded the 24 T cell receptor beta chains listed below, sequenced in a study of beta chain features in type 1 diabetes. Findings of the study overall: Within each of all four CD4+ subsets, Type 1 diabetes patients had TCRB CDR3s that were moderately but significantly shorter.

For these receptors, no antigen is known. Expressed TCRB transcripts were sequenced because the entire RNA isolate underwent reverse transcription. The table came from immunoSEQ multiplex PCR; TCRdb's copy has only in-frame clones and leaves some out. The repertoire includes around 340,000 clones, 7% to 10% of them detected once, and approximately 1% sits in the top ten. Sequenced sample: central memory CD4+ T cells from blood. Receptors were obtained from a man younger than 40 with type 1 diabetes.

This clone was observed a handful of times. The chain is built from TRBV2 and TRBJ2-3; 7 bases map to TRBD2. The CDR3 is 15 amino acids. Germline V gene data show CDR1 as SNHLY and CDR2 as FYNNEI. V lost 3 bases and J lost 1; bases outside the gene matches: 4. CDR3 sequence: CASSEDGGGTDTQYF. CDR3 coding DNA: TGTGCCAGCAGTGAGGATGGGGGGGGCACAGATACGCAGTATTTT.

This clone was found once. The V call is TRBV13, the J call TRBJ2-3; 9 nucleotides align to TRBD2. The trim removed 2 bases at V and 4 bases at J, leaving 7 bases unmatched. Germline V CDR1 and CDR2: PRHDT, FYEKMQ (reference sequence). This CDR3 is built from 16 residues. The CDR3 loop reads CASSLWGGGAADTQYF. The DNA for the CDR3 is TGTGCCAGCAGCTTATGGGGCGGGGGGGCCGCAGATACGCAGTATTTT.

The chain recombines TRBV4-3 with TRBJ2-2, with no clear D. Deletions cut 5 bases from V and 5 bases from J, with 9 bases between. The CDR3 is 13 residues long. Germline V gene data show CDR1 as LGHNA and CDR2 as YSLEER. DNA of the CDR3: TGCGCCAGCAGCTCAACATGGACCGGGGAGCTGTTTTTT. Its protein is CASSSTWTGELFF.

This clone showed up just a few times. A much larger clone lies a single base off, so this may be a read error. Other DNA sequences within the sample encode an identical CDR3. The rearrangement uses TRBV4-3 and TRBJ2-5; 7 bases agree with TRBD1. The end of the DNA is better explained by TRBJ2-7, so the J call may be wrong. Germline V gene data show CDR1 as LGHNA and CDR2 as YSLEER. The CDR3 is made up of 14 amino acids. In nucleotides, the CDR3 is TGCGCCAGCAGCCAAGACCGCCAGGGGGACGAGCAGTACTTC. This translates into CASSQDRQGDEQYF.

This clone has a handful of counts. The V and J genes are TRBV7-2 and TRBJ1-2; perhaps TRBD1 as D (5 bases). The V gene's germline CDR1 is SGHTA and CDR2 FQGNSA. The CDR3 is 17 amino acids. The germline V and J ends were trimmed by 1 base and 2 bases, with 17 bases remaining between them. The DNA of the CDR3 is TGTGCCAGCAGCTTAGGCCCCGGGACCCCTTTCAACTATGGCTACACCTTC. It translates to CASSLGPGTPFNYGYTF.

The chain combines TRBV9 with TRBJ2-5; possibly TRBD1 for D (6 bases). The CDR3 covers 13 residues. The V gene's germline CDR1 is SGDLS and CDR2 YYNGEE. V was clipped by 4 bases and J by 3 bases, with 10 bases between them. The CDR3 bases are TGTGCCAGCAGCAGCCCAGGGGAAGAGACCCAGTACTTC. Its translation: CASSSPGEETQYF.

The V and J genes are TRBV5-6 and TRBJ1-1, with unresolved D. V gave up 1 base and J gave up 3 bases, with 7 bases separating them. The length of the CDR3 is 13 residues. The germline gives CDR1 SGHDT, CDR2 YYEEEE. CDR3 coding DNA: TGTGCCAGCAGCTTGAGGGAGTACACTGAAGCTTTCTTT. Protein sequence: CASSLREYTEAFF.

The chain employs TRBV4-3 and TRBJ2-3, with D unresolved. Trimming took off 0 bases at V and 2 bases at J, with 6 bases between the two ends. In germline, CDR1 is LGHNA, CDR2 YSLEER. This CDR3 spans 14 amino acids. CDR3 protein: CASSQEFSTDTQYF. The CDR3 nucleotides read TGCGCCAGCAGCCAAGAATTCTCCACAGATACGCAGTATTTT.

This clone has only a few counts. The chain has TRBV9 and TRBJ2-1; 11 nucleotides line up with TRBD2. Germline V lookup: CDR1 SGDLS, CDR2 YYNGEE. This CDR3 region has 15 residues. V trimming: 3 bases; J trimming: 8 bases; junction bases outside the gene matches: 7. CDR3 loop: CASSALAGDGDEQFF. CDR3 coding DNA: TGTGCCAGCAGCGCACTAGCGGGGGATGGGGATGAGCAGTTCTTC.

This clone was found many times. The chain has TRBV4-3 and TRBJ2-4, with a possible D match to TRBD1 (6 bases). This CDR3 has 15 residues. CDR1 and CDR2 from the germline V gene are LGHNA and YSLEER. Trimming pared 3 bases from V and 6 bases from J, leaving 15 bases between. CDR3 region: CASSQLQGARNIQYF. The CDR3 nucleotides read TGCGCCAGCAGCCAGTTACAGGGTGCGAGAAACATTCAGTACTTC.

A few counts support this clone. The rearrangement uses TRBV29-1 and TRBJ2-1; maybe TRBD2 (6 bases). CDR1 and CDR2 (germline): SQVTM, ANQGSEA. This CDR3 comprises 17 residues. The germline V and J ends were trimmed by 6 bases and 4 bases, with 25 bases remaining between them. The CDR3 protein is CSVQREVWTGDYNEQFF. DNA of the CDR3: TGCAGCGTCCAAAGGGAGGTTTGGACGGGGGATTACAATGAGCAGTTCTTC.

This clone was detected a few times. This sequence joins TRBV4-3 and TRBJ1-6; D uncertain. This CDR3 has 19 residues. V was cut by 0 bases and J by 5 bases, with 20 bases left in between. Germline CDR1 LGHNA, CDR2 YSLEER. The CDR3 nucleotides read TGCGCCAGCAGCCAAGATATTCTCACCGGGGTGGTTGATAATTCACCCCTCCACTTT. Protein: CASSQDILTGVVDNSPLHF.

V usage is TRBV7-9 and J usage is TRBJ2-2, with 11 bases that match TRBD2. CDR3 length equals 15 residues. V lost 2 bases, J lost 5 bases, and 1 base stayed unmatched. Per the germline V gene, CDR1 is SEHNR and CDR2 is FQNEAQ (reference sequence). CDR3 DNA: TGTGCCAGCAGCTTACGGACTAGCGGGACCGGGGAGCTGTTTTTT. This codes for CASSLRTSGTGELFF.

This clone was picked up a small number of times. The chain combines TRBV29-1 with TRBJ2-1; TRBD2 matches at 8 bases. From germline, CDR1 is SQVTM and CDR2 ANQGSEA. J was trimmed by 3 bases and V by 1 base; bases with no gene match: 8. The length of the CDR3 is 16 residues. The CDR3 DNA reads as TGCAGCGTTGAAGGCACCGGAACTAGCGGCTACAATGAGCAGTTCTTC. Translating it yields CSVEGTGTSGYNEQFF.

This clone was seen more than once but under ten times. The same CDR3 arises from other DNA sequences in this sample as well. This chain connects TRBV29-1 to TRBJ2-5; D may correspond to TRBD1 or TRBD2 (5 bases each). Trimming removed 7 bases from V and 1 base from J, with 10 bases in between. Germline V gene data show CDR1 as SQVTM and CDR2 as ANQGSEA. The CDR3 totals 12 residues. CDR3 DNA sequence: TGCAGCGGGGGACGTCTCCAAGAGACCCAGTACTTC. It is translated as CSGGRLQETQYF.

The chain combines TRBV11-2 with TRBJ1-3, with a tentative D call TRBD1 (5 bases). V was clipped by 3 bases and J by 0 bases, with 12 bases between them. CDR3 size: 16 residues. Germline lookup yields CDR1 SGHAT and CDR2 FQNNGV. The CDR3 spells CASSFIEGLSGNTIYF. The CDR3, as DNA: TGTGCCAGCAGCTTCATCGAGGGGCTCTCTGGAAACACCATATATTTT.

The rearrangement uses TRBV30 and TRBJ2-1, with D perhaps TRBD2 (5 bases). The CDR3 is 13 residues long. Germline lookup yields CDR1 GTSNPN and CDR2 SVGIG (reference sequence). V gave up 2 bases and J gave up 5 bases, with 10 bases separating them. The CDR3 region is CAWSIGRNNEQFF. Here the CDR3 DNA reads TGTGCCTGGAGTATAGGGAGAAACAATGAGCAGTTCTTC.

This chain links TRBV28 with TRBJ1-4, with 7 bases matching TRBD1. CDR3 size: 14 residues. Germline CDR1 is MDHEN and CDR2 is SYDVKM. The junction had 6 bases not matched to a gene; V was cut back by 4 bases and J by 7 bases. The chain's CDR3 is CASSSTGTTEKLFF. The CDR3 bases are TGTGCCAGCAGTTCGACAGGGACGACTGAAAAACTGTTTTTT.

This sequence joins TRBV19 and TRBJ2-7, with D perhaps matching TRBD1 (6 bases). Trimming shortened V by 4 bases and J by 2 bases, and 12 bases separated the two germline ends. Germline-derived CDR1 and CDR2 are LNHDA and SQIVND (reference sequence). CDR3 length: 14 residues. The CDR3 DNA reads as TGTGCCAGTAGTACGCAGGGGCCACCCTACGAGCAGTACTTC. Residues: CASSTQGPPYEQYF.

This clone has ten or more counts. The chain carries TRBV10-2 and TRBJ1-1, with D tentatively TRBD1 (6 bases). Germline CDR1 reads WSHSY; CDR2 reads SAAADI. V was pared by 4 bases and J by 3 bases, with 9 bases between. This CDR3 has 13 residues. The CDR3 is CASSVQGDTEAFF. The CDR3, as DNA: TGCGCCAGCAGTGTACAGGGCGACACTGAAGCTTTCTTT.

This clone was picked up many times. The V and J genes are TRBV5-1 and TRBJ2-7; tentatively, D is TRBD2 (6 bases). With 3 bases removed from V and 2 bases from J, the gap between germline ends came to 9 bases. Germline-derived CDR1 and CDR2 are SGHRS and YFSETQ. The CDR3 totals 13 residues. CDR3 region: CASSWRAPYEQYF. The CDR3 coding sequence is TGCGCCAGCAGCTGGAGGGCTCCCTACGAGCAGTACTTC.

This clone was seen a handful of times. This rearrangement joins TRBV28 to TRBJ1-2, with D possibly matching TRBD1 (5 bases). Germline loops: CDR1 MDHEN, CDR2 SYDVKM. The CDR3 covers 15 residues. Between the trimmed V and J ends, which lost 7 bases and 8 bases, there was a span of 23 bases. DNA of the CDR3: TGTGCCAGCATTTTCCGGGACCAAGGGAGAAACGGCTACACCTTC. Its translation: CASIFRDQGRNGYTF.

The CDR3 loop is CASRTEETQYF. CDR3 in DNA: TGTGCCAGCAGGACGGAAGAGACCCAGTACTTC. This chain uses TRBV2 with TRBJ2-5; unclear D gene. The V end lost 6 bases, the J end lost 3 bases, and 5 bases lay between the germline ends. The V gene's germline CDR1 is SNHLY and CDR2 FYNNEI. The CDR3 totals 11 residues.

The table lists this clone with a few counts. The DNA of the CDR3 is TGTGCCAGCTCACCAGCGACAGGGGCCTACGAGCAGTACTTC. This codes for CASSPATGAYEQYF. The rearrangement links TRBV18 to TRBJ2-7, with TRBD1 matching over 8 bases. Trimming removed 2 bases from V and 2 bases from J; junction bases left unmatched: 2. The CDR3 extends over 14 amino acids. In germline, CDR1 is KGHSH, CDR2 LQKENI.